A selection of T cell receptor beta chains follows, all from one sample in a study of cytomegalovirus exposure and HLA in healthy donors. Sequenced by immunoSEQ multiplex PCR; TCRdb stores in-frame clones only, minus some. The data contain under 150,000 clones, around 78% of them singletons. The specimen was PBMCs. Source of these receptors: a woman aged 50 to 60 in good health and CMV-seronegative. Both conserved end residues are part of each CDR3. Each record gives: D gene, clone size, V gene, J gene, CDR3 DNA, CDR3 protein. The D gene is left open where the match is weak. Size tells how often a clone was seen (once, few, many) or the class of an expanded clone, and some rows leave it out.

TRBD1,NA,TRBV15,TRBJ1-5,TGTGCCACCAGCACGACTCGACAGGGAGTGCTTGGCAATCAGCCCCAGCATTTT,CATSTTRQGVLGNQPQHF
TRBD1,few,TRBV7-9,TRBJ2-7,TGTGCCAGCAGCCAGGACAGGGCGAGGCCCGAGCAGTACTTC,CASSQDRARPEQYF
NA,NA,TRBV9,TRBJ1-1,TGTGCCAGCAGCGTGGGGCGGGGACGGAACACTGAAGCTTTCTTT,CASSVGRGRNTEAFF
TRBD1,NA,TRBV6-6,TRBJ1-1,TGTGCCAGCGGCGAAAGCGCGCAAGGGGGCGACACTGAAGCTTTCTTT,CASGESAQGGDTEAFF
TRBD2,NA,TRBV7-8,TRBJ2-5,TGTGCCAGCAGCTCGCGGACTAGCGGGAGAGGGGGGACCCAGTACTTC,CASSSRTSGRGGTQYF
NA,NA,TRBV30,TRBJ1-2,TGTGCCTGGACTCATTCTCGGACAGCGGACTATGGCTACACCTTC,CAWTHSRTADYGYTF
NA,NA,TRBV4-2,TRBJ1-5,TGTGCCAGCAGCCAAGTTTCGACAATTAATCAGCCCCAGCATTTT,CASSQVSTINQPQHF
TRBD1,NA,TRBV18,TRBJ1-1,TGTGCCAGCTCACCTCAGGACAGGGGGACATGGGCTTTCTTT,CASSPQDRGTWAFF
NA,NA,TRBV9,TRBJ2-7,TGTGCCAGCAGCCCCGTAGGAGCCTACGAGCAGTACTTC,CASSPVGAYEQYF
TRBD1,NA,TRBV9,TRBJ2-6,TGTGCCAGCAGCTTCTCCACGGGTGGGTGGGGACAGCACTCTGGGGCCAACGTCCTGACTTTC,CASSFSTGGWGQHSGANVLTF
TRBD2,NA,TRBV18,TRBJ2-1,TGTGCCAGCTCACCCGGGACTAGCGGGAGTGATGGTGGGCAGTTCTTC,CASSPGTSGSDGGQFF
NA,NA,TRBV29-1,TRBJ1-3,TGCAGCGTTGCCCCCGGGGTGGGAGGTGGAAACACCATATATTTT,CSVAPGVGGGNTIYF
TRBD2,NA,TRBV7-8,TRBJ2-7,TGTGCCAGCAGCGCGGGCCTAGCGGGTCCCTACGAGCAGTACTTC,CASSAGLAGPYEQYF
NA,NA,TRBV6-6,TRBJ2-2,TGTGCCAGCAGTTCGGGGAGGGGGAGGTCCCCCGGGGAGCTGTTTTTT,CASSSGRGRSPGELFF
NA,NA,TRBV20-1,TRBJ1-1,TGCAGCAGACCAGGGTTGACGTATGCTTTCTTT,CSRPGLTYAFF
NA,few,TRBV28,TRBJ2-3,TGTGCCAGCAGTTCCTCAGGTATACCTAGCACAGATACGCAGTATTTT,CASSSSGIPSTDTQYF
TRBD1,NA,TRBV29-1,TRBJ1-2,TGCAGCGTTTGGGACAGGGGGGAGGTCAACTATGGCTACACCTTC,CSVWDRGEVNYGYTF
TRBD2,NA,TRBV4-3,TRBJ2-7,TGCGCCAGCAGCCAAGATCTTCCAGCGGGAGGCCCATACGAGCAGTACTTC,CASSQDLPAGGPYEQYF
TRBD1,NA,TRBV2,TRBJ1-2,TGTGCCAGCAGAGCTCCGGGACAGTCGTTCGGCTACACCTTC,CASRAPGQSFGYTF
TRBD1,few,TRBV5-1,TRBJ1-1,TGCGCCAGCAGCGAGGGACAGGGGAACACTGAAGCTTTCTTT,CASSEGQGNTEAFF
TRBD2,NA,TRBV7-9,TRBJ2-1,TGTGCCAGCAGCAGAACGGGACTAGCGCCAAACAATGAGCAGTTCTTC,CASSRTGLAPNNEQFF
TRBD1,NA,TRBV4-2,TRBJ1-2,TGTGCCAGCAGCCAAGGGGGGTTTGGGACAGGGCAGGGCTACACCTTC,CASSQGGFGTGQGYTF
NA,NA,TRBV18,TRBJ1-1,TGTGCCAGCTCTTACCTAGCAGGGGCAGGAAACACTGAAGCTTTCTTT,CASSYLAGAGNTEAFF
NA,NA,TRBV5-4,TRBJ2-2,TGTGCCAGCAGCTCGATACAAGGACATCCCAACACCGGGGAGCTGTTTTTT,CASSSIQGHPNTGELFF
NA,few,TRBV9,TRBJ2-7,TGTGCCAGCAGCGTAGAGGATAGCAGCTCCTACGAGCAGTACTTC,CASSVEDSSSYEQYF